Below, one T cell receptor beta chain is given with its context. What it binds is not known. The data originate from a study of cytomegalovirus exposure and HLA in healthy donors. Overall study findings and caveats: Cytomegalovirus-associated status was assigned to approximately 160 TCR beta chains. Reported results showed that the classifier diagnosed cytomegalovirus status with high specificity and sensitivity.

The CDR3 totals 15 residues. The germline gives CDR1 ENHRY, CDR2 SYGVKD. After removal of 1 base from V and 8 bases from J, the junction contained 6 bases not matched to a gene. Data came from immunoSEQ multiplex PCR; TCRdb stores just in-frame clones and leaves some out. Of roughly 350,000 clones listed, about nine tenths are singletons. The donors were part of the approximately 120-subject validation cohort, which stood apart from the roughly 700-subject first cohort. The chain carries TRBV10-3 and TRBJ2-1, with 9 bases identical to TRBD2. The TCR was taken from a woman aged 18-29 years in good health and CMV-seronegative. Sequences were obtained from PBMCs. CDR3 sequence reads: CAISEYASGMDEQFF. CDR3 DNA sequence: TGTGCCATCAGTGAGTACGCTAGCGGGATGGATGAGCAGTTCTTC.